The 24 T cell receptor beta chains given below trace back to one sample, sequenced in a study of cytomegalovirus exposure and HLA in healthy donors. Primers included in the PCR were 60 Vbeta and 13 Jbeta primers. Data came from immunoSEQ multiplex PCR; TCRdb stores just in-frame clones and leaves some out. The sample data list 100,000 to 150,000 clones. The sequenced sample was PBMCs. The receptors derive from a man between 18 and 29 years old in good health and CMV-seronegative.

The genes are TRBV5-1 and TRBJ2-5; D may be TRBD1 (5 bases). Per germline, CDR1 SGHRS and CDR2 YFSETQ. This CDR3 has 13 residues. The V end was cut by 1 base, the J end by 3 bases, with 7 bases between. DNA for the CDR3: TGCGCCAGCAGCTTGTTAGGGGAAGAGACCCAGTACTTC. This codes for CASSLLGEETQYF.

The chain joins TRBV19 to TRBJ1-6; the match to TRBD1 covers 7 bases. J gave up 14 bases and V 4 bases, and 11 bases lay outside the gene matches. The CDR3 consists of 14 residues. The germline V gene has CDR1 LNHDA and CDR2 SQIVND (reference sequence). CDR3: CASSTTGSPQALHF. CDR3 DNA: TGTGCCAGTAGTACGACAGGGAGTCCCCAGGCCCTCCACTTT.

The chain joins TRBV9 to TRBJ2-7; 9 nucleotides agree with TRBD2. Trimming at V came to 2 bases and at J to 5 bases, leaving 2 bases not matched to a gene. Germline V gene sequence: CDR1 SGDLS, CDR2 YYNGEE. The CDR3 loop spans 13 amino acids. In DNA, the CDR3 is TGTGCCAGCAGCGTGGGACTAGCTAACGAGCAGTACTTC. Translation: CASSVGLANEQYF.

V usage is TRBV30 and J usage is TRBJ2-4; D may be TRBD1 (5 bases). The CDR3 has 14 residues. V dropped 0 bases and J dropped 7 bases, with 13 bases sitting between them. Germline V lookup: CDR1 GTSNPN, CDR2 SVGIG (reference sequence). This CDR3 is CAWSVQRGRNIQYF. As DNA, the CDR3 is TGTGCCTGGAGTGTACAAAGGGGCCGGAACATTCAGTACTTC.

V and J are TRBV14 and TRBJ2-1; TRBD2 matches at 7 bases. CDR1 and CDR2 (germline): SGHDN, FVKESK. The ends lost 5 bases at V and 7 bases at J; junction bases unmatched: 8. The CDR3 is 14 amino acids. CDR3 region: CASSKGLTSNEQFF. The DNA for the CDR3 is TGTGCCAGCAGCAAGGGACTAACCAGTAATGAGCAGTTCTTC.

Worth noting for this clone: The same CDR3 also results from other DNA sequences found in this sample. The chain uses TRBV29-1 and TRBJ1-1; D ambiguous. CDR1 is SQVTM, CDR2 ANQGSEA, per germline. Trimming left V 2 bases short and J 10 bases short, with 11 bases between. The CDR3 has 11 residues. Here the CDR3 reads CSVETRAGAFF. CDR3 DNA sequence: TGCAGCGTTGAAACGAGGGCGGGAGCTTTCTTT.

The gene calls are TRBV11-2 and TRBJ1-3; D unresolved. The ends were cut back, 0 bases at V and 0 bases at J, with 3 bases in the middle. This CDR3 has 14 residues. Germline-derived CDR1 and CDR2 are SGHAT and FQNNGV. The CDR3 sequence is CASSLEHSGNTIYF. In DNA, the CDR3 is TGTGCCAGCAGCTTAGAACACTCTGGAAACACCATATATTTT.

The V call is TRBV6-6, the J call TRBJ2-5, with TRBD2 identical over 10 bases. The assigned J gene may be wrong: the sequence end matches TRBJ2-7 better. CDR1 and CDR2 (germline): MNHNY, SVGAGI (reference sequence). This CDR3 has 13 residues. The CDR3 bases are TGTGCCAGCAGGGCTAGCGGGAGCTACGAGCAGTACTTC. This codes for CASRASGSYEQYF.

CDR3: CASSAPGGLEAFF. The CDR3 DNA is TGTGCCAGCAGTGCACCAGGGGGCCTTGAAGCTTTCTTT. The gene calls are TRBV6-5 and TRBJ1-1, with 8 nucleotides matching TRBD1. This CDR3 contains 13 residues. The germline V gene has CDR1 MNHEY and CDR2 SVGAGI. V trimming: 5 bases; J trimming: 7 bases; junction bases outside the gene matches: 6.

The chain links TRBV7-6 to TRBJ2-1, with TRBD2 matching 10 bases. The CDR3 is 15 amino acids. V was clipped by 4 bases and J by 1 base; unmatched bases: 1. The germline V gene encodes CDR1 SGHVS and CDR2 FNYEAQ. This chain's CDR3 is CASSSTSGSYNEQFF. DNA of the CDR3: TGTGCCAGCAGCTCGACTAGCGGGTCCTACAATGAGCAGTTCTTC.

The chain combines TRBV30 with TRBJ1-2; D is unresolved. The CDR3 spans 11 residues. Trimming stripped 3 bases from V and 8 bases from J, with 10 bases between. CDR1 is GTSNPN, CDR2 SVGIG, per germline (reference sequence). The CDR3 loop reads CAWRDRGGYTF. The CDR3, as DNA: TGTGCCTGGAGGGATAGAGGAGGCTACACCTTC. The full variable domain, with the rest looked up from reference TRBV30 and TRBJ1-2, is SQTIHQWPATLVQPVGSPLSLECTVEGTSNPNLYWYRQAAGRGLQLLFYSVGIGQISSEVPQNLSASRPQDRQFILSSKKLLLSDSGFYLCAWRDRGGYTFGSGTRLTVV.

Regarding this clone: A junction end diverges from the germline sequence, so it may reflect a read error. V usage is TRBV5-6 and J usage is TRBJ2-3; a weak D match, TRBD2 (5 bases). Germline CDR1 and CDR2: SGHDT and YYEEEE. The CDR3 contains 13 residues. The CDR3 loop is CASSLGGIDTRYF. Written as DNA, the CDR3 is TGTGCCAGCAGCTTGGGAGGGATAGATACGCGGTATTTT.

The chain combines TRBV30 with TRBJ2-5; D is perhaps TRBD1 (6 bases). The DNA end favors TRBJ2-7, so the J call may be wrong. The germline gives CDR1 GTSNPN, CDR2 SVGIG (reference sequence). The CDR3 has 13 amino acids. The CDR3 sequence is CAWSRGAGYEQYF. In nucleotides, the CDR3 is TGTGCCTGGAGCAGGGGCGCGGGTTACGAGCAGTACTTC.

The J gene is TRBJ2-1, the V gene TRBV10-1, with TRBD2 as a possible D gene (5 bases). This CDR3 contains 11 residues. The germline V gene encodes CDR1 WNHNN and CDR2 SYGVQD (reference sequence). V lost 8 bases and J lost 7, with 9 bases in between. The DNA for the CDR3 is TGCGCCAGCGGGAGTCGGAATGAGCAGTTCTTC. Its protein product is CASGSRNEQFF.

V and J are TRBV6-5 and TRBJ2-5, with D possibly TRBD2 on 6 matching bases. The DNA matches TRBJ2-7 better at its end, which makes the J call doubtful. Germline CDR1 MNHEY, CDR2 SVGAGI. The CDR3 runs 13 residues. DNA of the CDR3: TGTGCCAGCAGGCGGGGTACCTCCTACGAGCAGTACTTC. Amino acids: CASRRGTSYEQYF.

The chain couples TRBV6-5 to TRBJ2-5, with D tentatively TRBD1 (6 bases). V was cut by 5 bases and J by 4 bases, with 14 bases left in between. The CDR3 runs 14 residues. Per germline, CDR1 MNHEY and CDR2 SVGAGI. The CDR3 DNA reads as TGTGCCAGCAGTCCCAAACAGGGACGAGAGACCCAGTACTTC. Protein sequence: CASSPKQGRETQYF.

CDR3 nucleotide sequence: TGCGCCAGCAGTGAGGGGACAGGTGAGCAGTACTTC. It encodes CASSEGTGEQYF. This rearrangement joins TRBV10-1 to TRBJ2-7, with 8 bases lining up with TRBD1. This CDR3 contains 12 residues. V gave up 2 bases and J gave up 7 bases; unmatched junction bases: 1. The germline gives CDR1 WNHNN, CDR2 SYGVQD (reference sequence).

The chain combines TRBV5-1 with TRBJ2-7; the D is unclear. The CDR3 extends over 13 amino acids. Germline lookup yields CDR1 SGHRS and CDR2 YFSETQ. The germline V and J ends were trimmed by 1 base and 9 bases, with 14 bases remaining between them. CDR3 sequence: CASSLSVEFAQYF. Written as DNA, the CDR3 is TGCGCCAGCAGCTTGAGCGTAGAATTTGCGCAGTACTTC.

The chain combines TRBV7-2 with TRBJ2-5, with D possibly TRBD2 on 6 matching bases. TRBJ2-7 explains the end of the DNA better; the J call may be wrong. Germline lookup yields CDR1 SGHTA and CDR2 FQGNSA. The CDR3 has 15 amino acids. CDR3 protein: CASSVMREANYEQYF. CDR3 nucleotide sequence: TGTGCCAGCAGCGTTATGAGGGAGGCCAACTACGAGCAGTACTTC.

V and J are TRBV18 and TRBJ2-1; 8 nucleotides align to TRBD1. The germline gives CDR1 KGHSH, CDR2 LQKENI. CDR3 length: 16 amino acids. Losses at the gene ends were 4 bases for V and 3 bases for J; bases not matched to a gene: 8. CDR3 DNA: TGTGCCAGCTCACTGCTGGGACAGGTCAACTACAATGAGCAGTTCTTC. Translation: CASSLLGQVNYNEQFF.

V and J are TRBV5-1 and TRBJ1-1; 8 nucleotides align to TRBD1. Looked up from germline, CDR1 is SGHRS and CDR2 is YFSETQ. V shed 3 bases and J 4 bases; nucleotides not matched to a gene: 11. The CDR3 spans 16 residues. This CDR3 reads CASSYSDRVVVTEAFF. The CDR3 nucleotides read TGCGCCAGCAGCTACTCGGACAGGGTGGTCGTCACTGAAGCTTTCTTT.

The rearrangement joins TRBV27 to TRBJ2-5; TRBD2 matches at 7 bases. CDR3 size: 15 residues. The germline gives CDR1 MNHEY, CDR2 SMNVEV (reference sequence). Losses at the gene ends were 2 bases for V and 4 bases for J; bases not matched to a gene: 7. CDR3 in amino acids: CASSLGSGNLETQYF. CDR3 coding DNA: TGTGCCAGCAGTTTAGGGAGCGGGAACTTAGAGACCCAGTACTTC.

This chain uses TRBV18 with TRBJ2-7; TRBD1 matches 8 bases. The J segment lost 6 bases and the V segment lost 2 bases, leaving 6 bases of the junction unmatched. The V gene's germline CDR1 is KGHSH and CDR2 LQKENI. The CDR3 spans 14 residues. CDR3 in amino acids: CASSPKTGASEQYF. DNA for the CDR3: TGTGCCAGCTCACCAAAGACAGGGGCGAGCGAGCAGTACTTC.

J is TRBJ2-1 and V is TRBV6-1; the D is unclear. The germline V gene encodes CDR1 MNHNS and CDR2 SASEGT. The CDR3 totals 14 residues. The V and J ends lost 3 bases and 9 bases respectively, with 15 bases between them. CDR3 sequence reads: CASSDKLGLGEQFF. The CDR3 DNA reads as TGTGCCAGCAGTGACAAGCTTGGGCTTGGTGAGCAGTTCTTC.